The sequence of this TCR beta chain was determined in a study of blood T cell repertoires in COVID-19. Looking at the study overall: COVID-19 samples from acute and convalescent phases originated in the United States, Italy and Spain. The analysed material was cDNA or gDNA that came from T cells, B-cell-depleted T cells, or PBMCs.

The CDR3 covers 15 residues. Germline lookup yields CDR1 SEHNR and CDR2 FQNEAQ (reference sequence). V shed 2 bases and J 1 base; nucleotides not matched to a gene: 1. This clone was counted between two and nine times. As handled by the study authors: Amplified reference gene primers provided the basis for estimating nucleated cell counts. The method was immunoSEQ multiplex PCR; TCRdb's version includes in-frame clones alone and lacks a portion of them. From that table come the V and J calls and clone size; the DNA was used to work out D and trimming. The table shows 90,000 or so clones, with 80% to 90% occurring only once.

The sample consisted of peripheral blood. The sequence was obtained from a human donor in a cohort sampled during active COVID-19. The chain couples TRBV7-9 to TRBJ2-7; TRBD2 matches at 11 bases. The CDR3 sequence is CASSLLAGGSYEQYF. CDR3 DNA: TGTGCCAGCAGCTTACTAGCGGGGGGATCCTACGAGCAGTACTTC.